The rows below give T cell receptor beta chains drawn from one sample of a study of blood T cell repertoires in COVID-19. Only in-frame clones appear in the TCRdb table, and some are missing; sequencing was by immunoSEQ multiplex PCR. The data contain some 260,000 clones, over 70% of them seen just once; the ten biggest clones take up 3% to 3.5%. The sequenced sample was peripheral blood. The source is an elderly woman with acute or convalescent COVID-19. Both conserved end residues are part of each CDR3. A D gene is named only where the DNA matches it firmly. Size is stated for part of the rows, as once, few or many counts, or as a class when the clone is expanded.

cdr3_nt: TGTGCCAGTAGTATAGGGCGGAGTCTGGGTAGCAATCAGCCCCAGCATTTT
cdr3_aa: CASSIGRSLGSNQPQHF
d_call: .
clone_size: .
j_call: TRBJ1-5
cdr3_length: 17
v_call: TRBV19

cdr3_nt: TGCGCCAGCAGCCAAGTGGACAGGGATAATGAAAAACTGTTTTTT
cdr3_aa: CASSQVDRDNEKLFF
d_call: TRBD1
clone_size: .
j_call: TRBJ1-4
cdr3_length: 15
v_call: TRBV4-1

cdr3_nt: TGTGCCAGCAGTGGGGGGACAGGGGGCCTCAATCAGCCCCAGCATTTT
cdr3_aa: CASSGGTGGLNQPQHF
d_call: TRBD1
clone_size: .
j_call: TRBJ1-5
cdr3_length: 16
v_call: TRBV6-1

cdr3_nt: TGTGCCAGCAGTCCAGACAGGGGAGCCTACAATGAGCAGTTCTTC
cdr3_aa: CASSPDRGAYNEQFF
d_call: TRBD1
clone_size: .
j_call: TRBJ2-1
cdr3_length: 15
v_call: TRBV11-2

cdr3_nt: TGTGCCAGCGGGACAGGGACTAGTTTTAACTATGGCTACACCTTC
cdr3_aa: CASGTGTSFNYGYTF
d_call: TRBD1
clone_size: .
j_call: TRBJ1-2
cdr3_length: 15
v_call: TRBV19

cdr3_nt: TGTGCCAGCAGCCGACAAACCGGGGAGCTGTTTTTT
cdr3_aa: CASSRQTGELFF
d_call: .
clone_size: few
j_call: TRBJ2-2
cdr3_length: 12
v_call: TRBV9

cdr3_nt: TGTGCCAGCAGTGAAATAGGGGACAGGTGGGGCTACGAGCAGTACTTC
cdr3_aa: CASSEIGDRWGYEQYF
d_call: TRBD1
clone_size: few
j_call: TRBJ2-7
cdr3_length: 16
v_call: TRBV6-1

cdr3_nt: TGTGCCAGCAGCAACACTGGGACAGGGCCCTACGAGCAGTACTTC
cdr3_aa: CASSNTGTGPYEQYF
d_call: TRBD1
clone_size: .
j_call: TRBJ2-7
cdr3_length: 15
v_call: TRBV6-6

cdr3_nt: TGTGCCAGCTCACCAGGGGACAGGGGATCGCCCCAGCATTTT
cdr3_aa: CASSPGDRGSPQHF
d_call: TRBD1
clone_size: .
j_call: TRBJ1-5
cdr3_length: 14
v_call: TRBV18

cdr3_nt: TGTGCCAGCTCACCCGGAGGGACTGGAAACACCATATATTTT
cdr3_aa: CASSPGGTGNTIYF
d_call: .
clone_size: .
j_call: TRBJ1-3
cdr3_length: 14
v_call: TRBV18

cdr3_nt: TGTGCCAGCAGAGGACAGGGGGCCGGGGAGCTGTTTTTT
cdr3_aa: CASRGQGAGELFF
d_call: TRBD1
clone_size: .
j_call: TRBJ2-2
cdr3_length: 13
v_call: TRBV6-5

cdr3_nt: TGTGCCAGTAGTAATGTTCGGGGACAGGGGGAAGAAAAACTGTTTTTT
cdr3_aa: CASSNVRGQGEEKLFF
d_call: TRBD1
clone_size: once
j_call: TRBJ1-4
cdr3_length: 16
v_call: TRBV19